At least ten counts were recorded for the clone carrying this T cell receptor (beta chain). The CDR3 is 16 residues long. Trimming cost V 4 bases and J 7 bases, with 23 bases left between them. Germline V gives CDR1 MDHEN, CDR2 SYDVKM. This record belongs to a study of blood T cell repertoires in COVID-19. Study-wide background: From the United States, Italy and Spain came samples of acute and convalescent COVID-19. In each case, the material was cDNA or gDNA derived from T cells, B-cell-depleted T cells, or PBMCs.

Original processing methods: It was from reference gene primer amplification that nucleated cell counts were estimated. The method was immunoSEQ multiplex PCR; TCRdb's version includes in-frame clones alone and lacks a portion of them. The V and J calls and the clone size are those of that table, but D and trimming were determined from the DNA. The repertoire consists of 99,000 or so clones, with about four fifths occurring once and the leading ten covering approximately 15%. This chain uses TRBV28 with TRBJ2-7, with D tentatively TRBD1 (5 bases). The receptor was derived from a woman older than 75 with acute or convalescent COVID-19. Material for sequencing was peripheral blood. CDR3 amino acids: CASSSLIWGRAREQYF. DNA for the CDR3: TGTGCCAGCAGTTCCCTGATATGGGGCAGGGCGAGAGAGCAGTACTTC.